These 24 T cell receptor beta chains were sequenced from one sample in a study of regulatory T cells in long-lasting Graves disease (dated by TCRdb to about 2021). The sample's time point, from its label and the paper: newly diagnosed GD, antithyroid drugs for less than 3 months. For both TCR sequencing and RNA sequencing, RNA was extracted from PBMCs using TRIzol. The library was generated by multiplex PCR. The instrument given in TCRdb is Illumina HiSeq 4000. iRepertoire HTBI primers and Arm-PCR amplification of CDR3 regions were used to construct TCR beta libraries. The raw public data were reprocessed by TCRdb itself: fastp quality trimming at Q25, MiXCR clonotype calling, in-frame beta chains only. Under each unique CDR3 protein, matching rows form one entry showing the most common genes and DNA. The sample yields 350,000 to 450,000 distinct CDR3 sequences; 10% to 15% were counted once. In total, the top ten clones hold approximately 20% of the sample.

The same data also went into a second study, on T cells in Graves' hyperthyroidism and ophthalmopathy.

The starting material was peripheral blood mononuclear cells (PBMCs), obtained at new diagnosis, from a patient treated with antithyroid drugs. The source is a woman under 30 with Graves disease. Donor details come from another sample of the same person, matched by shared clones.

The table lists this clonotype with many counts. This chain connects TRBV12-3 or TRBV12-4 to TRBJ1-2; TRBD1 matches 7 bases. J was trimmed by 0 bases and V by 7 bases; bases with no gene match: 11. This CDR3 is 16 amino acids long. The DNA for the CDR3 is TGTGCCAGCACCCAGAGGCAACAGGGGCCTAACTATGGCTACACCTTC. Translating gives CASTQRQQGPNYGYTF.

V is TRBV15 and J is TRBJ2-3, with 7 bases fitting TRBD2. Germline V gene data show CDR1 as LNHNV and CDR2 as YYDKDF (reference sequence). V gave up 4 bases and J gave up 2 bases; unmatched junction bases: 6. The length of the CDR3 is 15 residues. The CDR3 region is CATSNGTTHTDTQYF. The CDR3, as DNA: TGTGCCACCAGCAACGGGACTACTCACACAGATACGCAGTATTTT. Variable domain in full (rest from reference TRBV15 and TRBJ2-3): DAMVIQNPRYQVTQFGKPVTLSCSQTLNHNVMYWYQQKSSQAPKLLFHYYDKDFNNEADTPDNFQSRRPNTSFCFLDIRSPGLGDTAMYLCATSNGTTHTDTQYFGPGTRLTVL.

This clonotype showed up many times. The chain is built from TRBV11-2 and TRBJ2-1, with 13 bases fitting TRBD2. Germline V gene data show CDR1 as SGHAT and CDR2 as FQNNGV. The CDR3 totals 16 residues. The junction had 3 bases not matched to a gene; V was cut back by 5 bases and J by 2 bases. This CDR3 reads CASSPGTSGTYNEQFF. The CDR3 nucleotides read TGTGCCAGCAGCCCCGGGACTAGCGGGACCTACAATGAGCAGTTCTTC.

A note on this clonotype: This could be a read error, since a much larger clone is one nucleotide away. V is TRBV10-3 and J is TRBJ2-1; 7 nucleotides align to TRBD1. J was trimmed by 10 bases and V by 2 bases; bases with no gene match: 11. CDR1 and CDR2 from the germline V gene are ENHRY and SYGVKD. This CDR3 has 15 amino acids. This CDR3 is CAISEGQGVVREQFF. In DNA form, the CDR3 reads TGTGCCATCAGTGAGGGGCAGGGGGTTGTCCGGGAGCAGTTCTTC.

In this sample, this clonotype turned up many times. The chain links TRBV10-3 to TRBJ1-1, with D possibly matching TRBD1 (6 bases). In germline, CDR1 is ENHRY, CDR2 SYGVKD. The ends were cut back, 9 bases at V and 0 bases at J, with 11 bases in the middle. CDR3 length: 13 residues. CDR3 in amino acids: CAMARQVNTEAFF. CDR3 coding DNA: TGTGCCATGGCAAGACAGGTGAACACTGAAGCTTTCTTT.

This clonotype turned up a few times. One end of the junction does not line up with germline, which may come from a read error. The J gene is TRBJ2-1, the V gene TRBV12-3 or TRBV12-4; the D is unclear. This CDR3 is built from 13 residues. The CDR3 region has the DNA TGTGCCGGCAGTTTACCCCCCGGAGTTGAGCAGTTCTTC. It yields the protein CAGSLPPGVEQFF.

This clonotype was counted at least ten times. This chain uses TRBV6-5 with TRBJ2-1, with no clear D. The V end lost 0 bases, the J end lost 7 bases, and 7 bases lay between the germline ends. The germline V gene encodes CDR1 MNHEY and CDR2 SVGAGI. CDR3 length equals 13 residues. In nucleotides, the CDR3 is TGTGCCAGCAGTTACTCGAAGGGAAATGAGCAGTTCTTC. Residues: CASSYSKGNEQFF.

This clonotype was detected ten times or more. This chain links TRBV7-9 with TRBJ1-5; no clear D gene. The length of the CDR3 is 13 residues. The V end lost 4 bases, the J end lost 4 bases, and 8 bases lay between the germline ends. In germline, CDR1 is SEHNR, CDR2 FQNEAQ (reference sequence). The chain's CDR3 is CASSSSGNQPQHF. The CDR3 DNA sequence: TGTGCCAGCAGCTCTAGCGGGAATCAGCCCCAGCATTTT.

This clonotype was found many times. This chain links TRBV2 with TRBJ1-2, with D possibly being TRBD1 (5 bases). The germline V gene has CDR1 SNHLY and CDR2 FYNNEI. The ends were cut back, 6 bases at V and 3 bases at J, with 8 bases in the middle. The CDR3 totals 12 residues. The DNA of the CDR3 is TGTGCCAGCAGGGGGGACTACTATGGCTACACCTTC. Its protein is CASRGDYYGYTF.

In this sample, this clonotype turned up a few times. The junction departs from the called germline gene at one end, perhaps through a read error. The CDR3 spells CATSDSRDRLDF. For the CDR3, the DNA is TGTGCCACCAGTGATTCCCGGGACAGGCTTGATTTC. V usage is TRBV24-1 and J usage is TRBJ2-1; 8 nucleotides agree with TRBD1. The CDR3 consists of 12 residues. Germline V gene lookup returns CDR1 KGHDR and CDR2 SFDVKD.

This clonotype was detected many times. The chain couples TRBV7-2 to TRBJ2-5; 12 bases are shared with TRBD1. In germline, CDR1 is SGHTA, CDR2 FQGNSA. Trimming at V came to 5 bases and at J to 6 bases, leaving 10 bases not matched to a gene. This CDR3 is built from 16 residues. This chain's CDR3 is CASSLTGTGGMKTQYF. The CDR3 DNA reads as TGTGCCAGCAGCCTAACAGGGACAGGGGGCATGAAGACCCAGTACTTC.

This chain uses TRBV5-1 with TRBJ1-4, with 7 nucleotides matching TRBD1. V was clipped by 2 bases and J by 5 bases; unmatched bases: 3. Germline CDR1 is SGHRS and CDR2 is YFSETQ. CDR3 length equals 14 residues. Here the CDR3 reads CASSFSGGNEKLFF. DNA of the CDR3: TGCGCCAGCAGCTTTTCAGGGGGAAATGAAAAACTGTTTTTT.

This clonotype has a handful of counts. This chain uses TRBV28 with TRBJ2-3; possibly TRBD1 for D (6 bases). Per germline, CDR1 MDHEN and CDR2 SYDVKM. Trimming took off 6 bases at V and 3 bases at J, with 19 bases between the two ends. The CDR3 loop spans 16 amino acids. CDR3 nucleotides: TGTGCCAGCAGGGACCGAACAGGGCTAGGGACAGATACGCAGTATTTT. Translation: CASRDRTGLGTDTQYF.

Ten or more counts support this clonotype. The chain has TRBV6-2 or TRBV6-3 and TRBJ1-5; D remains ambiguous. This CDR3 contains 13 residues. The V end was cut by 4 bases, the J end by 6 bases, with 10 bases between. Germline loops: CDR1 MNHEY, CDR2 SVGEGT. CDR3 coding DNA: TGTGCCAGCAGTTCCTCGACAATTCAGCCCCAGCATTTT. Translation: CASSSSTIQPQHF.

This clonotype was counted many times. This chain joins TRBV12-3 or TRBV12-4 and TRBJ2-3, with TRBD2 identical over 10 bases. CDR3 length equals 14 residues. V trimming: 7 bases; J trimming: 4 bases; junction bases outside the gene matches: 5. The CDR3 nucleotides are TGTGCCAGCAATTCAGGACTAGCGGCAGATACGCAGTATTTT. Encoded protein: CASNSGLAADTQYF.

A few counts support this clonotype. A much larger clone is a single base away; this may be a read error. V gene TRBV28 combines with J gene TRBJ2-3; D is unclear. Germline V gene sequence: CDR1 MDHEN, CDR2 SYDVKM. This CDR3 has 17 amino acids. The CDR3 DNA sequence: TGTGCCGGCAGTTTAGCCTCCGCAGGAAGATCCACAGATACGCAGTATTTT. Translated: CAGSLASAGRSTDTQYF. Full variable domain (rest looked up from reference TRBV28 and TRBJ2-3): DVKVTQSSRYLVKRTGEKVFLECVQDMDHENMFWYRQDPGLGLRLIYFSYDVKMKEKGDIPEGYSVSREKKERFSLILESASTNQTSMYLCAGSLASAGRSTDTQYFGPGTRLTVL.

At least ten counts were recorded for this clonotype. CDR3 loop: CASRNGGARVLLGDQPQHF. The CDR3, as DNA: TGTGCCAGCAGGAACGGGGGGGCACGGGTCTTGTTGGGGGACCAGCCCCAGCATTTT. This chain uses TRBV6-1 with TRBJ1-5; perhaps TRBD1 as D (6 bases). CDR3 size: 19 residues. Trimming removed 6 bases from V and 7 bases from J, with 31 bases in between. Germline assignment: CDR1 MNHNS and CDR2 SASEGT.

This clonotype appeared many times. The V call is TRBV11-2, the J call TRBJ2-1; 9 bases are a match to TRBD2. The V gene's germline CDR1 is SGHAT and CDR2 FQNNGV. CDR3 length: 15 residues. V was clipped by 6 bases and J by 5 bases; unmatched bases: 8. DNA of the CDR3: TGTGCCAGCAGTTTGAGACTAGCGGATAACAATGAGCAGTTCTTC. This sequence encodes CASSLRLADNNEQFF.

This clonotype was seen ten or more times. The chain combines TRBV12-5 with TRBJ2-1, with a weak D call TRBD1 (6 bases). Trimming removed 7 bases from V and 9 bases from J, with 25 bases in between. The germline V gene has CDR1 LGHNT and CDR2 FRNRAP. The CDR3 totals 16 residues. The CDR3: CASAPTGTTGRGEQFF. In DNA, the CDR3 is TGTGCTAGTGCCCCAACCGGGACCACAGGGCGAGGTGAGCAGTTCTTC.

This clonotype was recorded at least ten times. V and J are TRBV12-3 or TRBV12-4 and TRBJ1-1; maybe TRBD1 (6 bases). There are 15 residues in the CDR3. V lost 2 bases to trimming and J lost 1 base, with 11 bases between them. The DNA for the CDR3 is TGTGCCAGCAGTTTATGGGGGGCTGGGAACACTGAAGCTTTCTTT. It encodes CASSLWGAGNTEAFF.

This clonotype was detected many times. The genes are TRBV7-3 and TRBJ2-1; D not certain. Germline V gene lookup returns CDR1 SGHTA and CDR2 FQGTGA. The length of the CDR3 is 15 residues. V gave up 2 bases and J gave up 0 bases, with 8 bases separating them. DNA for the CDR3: TGTGCCAGCAGCTTACTCAGCGCCTCCTACAATGAGCAGTTCTTC. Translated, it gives CASSLLSASYNEQFF. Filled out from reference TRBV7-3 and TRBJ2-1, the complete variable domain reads GAGVSQTPSNKVTEKGKYVELRCDPISGHTALYWYRQSLGQGPEFLIYFQGTGAADDSGLPNDRFFAVRPEGSVSTLKIQRTERGDSAVYLCASSLLSASYNEQFFGPGTRLTVL.

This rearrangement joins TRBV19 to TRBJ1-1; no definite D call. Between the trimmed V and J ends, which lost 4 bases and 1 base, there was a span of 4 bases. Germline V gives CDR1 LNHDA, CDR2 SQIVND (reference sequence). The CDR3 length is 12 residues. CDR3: CASSRSNTEAFF. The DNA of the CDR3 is TGTGCCAGTAGTAGGTCGAACACTGAAGCTTTCTTT.

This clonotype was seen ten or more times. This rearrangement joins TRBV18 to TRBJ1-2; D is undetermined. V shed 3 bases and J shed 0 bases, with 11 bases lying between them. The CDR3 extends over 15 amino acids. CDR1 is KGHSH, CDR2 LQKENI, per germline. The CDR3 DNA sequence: TGTGCCAGCTCACCTGGGTCCACAACTAACTATGGCTACACCTTC. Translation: CASSPGSTTNYGYTF. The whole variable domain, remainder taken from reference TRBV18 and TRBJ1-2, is NAGVMQNPRHLVRRRGQEARLRCSPMKGHSHVYWYRQLPEEGLKFMVYLQKENIIDESGMPKERFSAEFPKEGPSILRIQQVVRGDSAAYFCASSPGSTTNYGYTFGSGTRLTVV.

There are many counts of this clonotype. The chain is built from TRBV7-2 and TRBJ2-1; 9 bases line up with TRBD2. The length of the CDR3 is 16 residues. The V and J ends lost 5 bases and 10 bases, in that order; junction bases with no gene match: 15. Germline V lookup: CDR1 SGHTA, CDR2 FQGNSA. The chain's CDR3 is CASSRLAGASFPEQFF. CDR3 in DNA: TGTGCCAGCAGCCGCTTAGCGGGAGCCTCCTTCCCGGAGCAGTTCTTC.